The sample holds one count of the clone carrying this T cell receptor beta chain. The CDR3 has 16 amino acids. Trimming cost V 0 bases and J 1 base, with 10 bases left between them. Germline assignment: CDR1 SGDLS and CDR2 YYNGEE. This specimen belongs to a study of blood T cell repertoires in COVID-19. Sequenced by immunoSEQ multiplex PCR; TCRdb stores in-frame clones only, minus some. This table holds some 40,000 clones, roughly 80% found once. This sequence was found in a middle-aged man with active or convalescent COVID-19. Sequenced sample: peripheral blood. The chain uses TRBV9 and TRBJ2-2; D is unclear. The CDR3 protein is CASSVGLAGNTGELFF. CDR3 sequence (DNA): TGTGCCAGCAGCGTAGGTCTCGCAGGGAACACCGGGGAGCTGTTTTTT.